This T cell receptor (beta chain) was sequenced in a study of blood T cell repertoires in COVID-19. Study-wide background: The origin of the acute and convalescent COVID-19 samples was the United States, Italy and Spain. Sample material is recorded as cDNA or gDNA derived from T cells, B-cell-depleted T cells, or PBMCs.

Original analysis: Reference gene primer amplification gave nucleated cell count estimates. TCRdb keeps only in-frame clones here, not all; method: immunoSEQ multiplex PCR. Clone size and the V and J calls come from that table; the DNA yielded D and trimming. The data show over 85,000 clones, approximately 91% seen once. Only one count was recorded for this clone. The germline V gene has CDR1 GTSNPN and CDR2 SVGIG (reference sequence). Trimming cost V 2 bases and J 1 base, with 11 bases left between them. This CDR3 contains 14 residues. The rearrangement uses TRBV30 and TRBJ1-1, with D maybe TRBD1 (5 bases). The sequence derives from a man between 18 and 35 years old with acute or convalescent COVID-19. Sequencing input: peripheral blood. As DNA, the CDR3 is TGTGCCTGGAGTACCCACGGGGGGAACACTGAAGCTTTCTTT. It translates to CAWSTHGGNTEAFF.